This is a list of T cell receptor beta chains from one sample in a study of blood T cell repertoires in COVID-19. Libraries were prepared by immunoSEQ multiplex PCR; TCRdb keeps only in-frame clonotypes and omits some of them. In the table there are about 64,000 clones, around 80% of which are singletons. Sequencing was performed on peripheral blood. The receptor source for this set is a woman in her fifties or sixties with acute or convalescent COVID-19. CDR3s include the opening cysteine and the closing phenylalanine or tryptophan. D genes are given only for firm matches. Clone size is shown for a subset of rows, as once, few, many or a class of expanded clone.

j_call v_call clone_size d_call cdr3_aa cdr3_nt
TRBJ2-3 TRBV4-2 once TRBD1 CASSLTGGDTQYF TGTGCCAGCAGCCTCACAGGGGGAGATACGCAGTATTTT
TRBJ1-2 TRBV19 few . CASSAQQGRGGYTF TGTGCCAGTAGTGCGCAACAGGGAAGAGGCGGCTACACCTTC
TRBJ1-4 TRBV4-1 . . CASSQDHRENEKLFF TGCGCCAGCAGCCAAGATCACAGGGAGAATGAAAAACTGTTTTTT
TRBJ1-1 TRBV19 . . CANSLPGLGGGAFEAFF TGTGCCAATAGTCTCCCCGGCCTGGGAGGGGGGGCCTTCGAAGCTTTCTTT
TRBJ1-4 TRBV18 once . CASSPRAREEEKLFF TGTGCCAGCTCACCCCGCGCACGGGAGGAAGAAAAACTGTTTTTT
TRBJ2-3 TRBV12-3/TRBV12-4 . . CASSPQSDTQYF TGTGCCAGCAGTCCTCAGTCAGATACGCAGTATTTT
TRBJ1-1 TRBV13 . . CASSPTGTEAFF TGTGCCAGCAGCCCCACAGGCACTGAAGCTTTCTTT
TRBJ1-3 TRBV9 . . CASSVRAGLTGNTIYF TGTGCCAGCAGCGTAAGGGCGGGGTTAACGGGAAACACCATATATTTT
TRBJ2-3 TRBV20-1 . TRBD2 CSASSGGFTDTQYF TGCAGTGCTAGTAGCGGGGGGTTCACAGATACGCAGTATTTT
TRBJ2-7 TRBV30 few . CAWSEMGGEQYF TGTGCCTGGAGCGAAATGGGGGGCGAGCAGTACTTC
TRBJ1-2 TRBV11-2 . . CASSPTGGATGYTF TGTGCCAGCAGCCCAACGGGGGGGGCGACTGGCTACACCTTC
TRBJ1-5 TRBV19 . TRBD1 CASSSQGARSNQPQHF TGTGCCAGTAGTTCCCAGGGGGCTAGGAGCAATCAGCCCCAGCATTTT
TRBJ2-2 TRBV19 . . CASRTGHANTGELFF TGTGCCAGTAGGACAGGCCACGCGAACACCGGGGAGCTGTTTTTT
TRBJ1-4 TRBV2 few TRBD1 CASRTGGSATNEKLFF TGTGCCAGCAGAACAGGGGGATCGGCAACTAATGAAAAACTGTTTTTT
TRBJ1-4 TRBV25-1 . TRBD1 CASSPGQGPNEKLFF TGTGCCAGCAGTCCGGGACAGGGCCCTAATGAAAAACTGTTTTTT
TRBJ2-1 TRBV5-1 once . CASSLRISSGNEQFF TGCGCCAGCAGCTTAAGAATTTCCTCGGGAAATGAGCAGTTCTTC
TRBJ2-2 TRBV10-3 . . CAISGGASWNTGELFF TGTGCCATCAGCGGCGGGGCTAGCTGGAACACCGGGGAGCTGTTTTTT
TRBJ1-6 TRBV5-6 . . CASSLVDWQSSYNSPLHF TGTGCCAGCAGCTTGGTAGACTGGCAGAGCTCCTATAATTCACCCCTCCACTTT
TRBJ2-1 TRBV27 . TRBD2 CASSLRGQRGGNEQFF TGTGCCAGCAGTTTACGAGGGCAGCGGGGGGGCAATGAGCAGTTCTTC
TRBJ1-1 TRBV7-9 . TRBD1 CASSSDRGFNTEAFF TGTGCCAGCAGTTCCGACAGGGGGTTTAACACTGAAGCTTTCTTT
TRBJ2-3 TRBV9 . TRBD2 CASSVVLAGGSDTQYF TGTGCCAGCAGCGTTGTCCTAGCGGGGGGTTCAGATACGCAGTATTTT
TRBJ2-1 TRBV27 . TRBD2 CATRGGSYSYNEQFF TGTGCCACTCGGGGGGGCTCTTACTCCTACAATGAGCAGTTCTTC
TRBJ1-2 TRBV19 . TRBD1 CASKPGQGAFYGYTF TGTGCCAGTAAACCCGGGCAGGGGGCCTTCTATGGCTACACCTTC
TRBJ1-6 TRBV6-5 . . CASSYSNPNRDSPLHF TGTGCCAGCAGTTACTCAAACCCAAACAGGGATTCACCCCTCCACTTT
TRBJ1-4 TRBV5-6 . . CASSLDGGSEKLFF TGTGCCAGCAGCTTGGATGGTGGTAGTGAAAAACTGTTTTTT
TRBJ1-1 TRBV28 . TRBD1 CASRRTDRVEAFF TGTGCCAGCAGACGGACCGACAGGGTTGAAGCTTTCTTT
TRBJ2-7 TRBV29-1 . . CSVEVSRYEQYF TGCAGCGTTGAAGTGAGCCGGTACGAGCAGTACTTC
TRBJ2-1 TRBV5-1 . TRBD2 CASSSTSGAYNEQFF TGCGCCAGCAGCTCGACTAGCGGGGCTTACAATGAGCAGTTCTTC
TRBJ1-2 TRBV6-6 . TRBD1 CASSQDRRYGYTF TGTGCCAGCAGCCAGGACAGGCGTTATGGCTACACCTTC
TRBJ1-1 TRBV10-3 . . CAISGGSQAFF TGTGCCATCAGTGGCGGATCTCAAGCTTTCTTT
TRBJ2-5 TRBV2 few TRBD1 CASKPDRGGQETQYF TGTGCCAGCAAGCCTGACAGGGGGGGACAAGAGACCCAGTACTTC
TRBJ1-4 TRBV11-2 . TRBD1 CASSLDFGQGGEKLFF TGTGCCAGCAGCTTAGATTTCGGACAGGGAGGGGAAAAACTGTTTTTT
TRBJ2-7 TRBV4-2 . TRBD1 CASSPGPEGQGYEQYF TGTGCCAGCAGCCCTGGACCCGAGGGACAGGGTTACGAGCAGTACTTC
TRBJ2-7 TRBV5-1 few TRBD1 CASSPGGTGETYEQYF TGCGCCAGCAGCCCGGGGGGGACAGGGGAAACCTACGAGCAGTACTTC
TRBJ1-1 TRBV10-3 . . CAISRLDRNTEAFF TGTGCCATCAGTCGACTAGACAGGAACACTGAAGCTTTCTTT
TRBJ2-6 TRBV3-1/TRBV3-2 once . CASSRSSGANVLTF TGTGCCAGCAGCCGCAGTTCTGGGGCCAACGTCCTGACTTTC
TRBJ2-7 TRBV10-3 . TRBD1 CAISDPGRDSPYEQYF TGTGCCATCAGTGACCCGGGCCGGGACAGCCCCTACGAGCAGTACTTC
TRBJ1-2 TRBV7-9 . . CASIRDTSYGYTF TGTGCCAGCATCCGAGACACAAGCTATGGCTACACCTTC
TRBJ2-3 TRBV6-1 . TRBD2 CASSEAPLSGGARDTQYF TGTGCCAGCAGTGAAGCCCCCCTCAGCGGGGGGGCCAGGGATACGCAGTATTTT
TRBJ1-1 TRBV18 . . CASSPNRENTEAFF TGTGCCAGCTCACCAAACAGAGAGAACACTGAAGCTTTCTTT
TRBJ1-1 TRBV2 . . CASNAENTEAFF TGTGCCAGCAACGCGGAGAACACTGAAGCTTTCTTT
TRBJ2-2 TRBV7-2 . TRBD2 CASSLMSGGANGELFF TGTGCCAGCAGCTTAATGAGCGGGGGGGCGAACGGGGAGCTGTTTTTT
TRBJ1-2 TRBV18 . . CASSEDGYGYTF TGTGCCAGCTCCGAGGATGGCTATGGCTACACCTTC
TRBJ1-2 TRBV6-5 . TRBD1 CASSYSRTGGGYGYTF TGTGCCAGCAGTTACTCCCGGACAGGGGGAGGCTATGGCTACACCTTC
TRBJ2-7 TRBV2 . TRBD1 CASRTGGTYEQYF TGTGCCAGCCGGACAGGGGGTACCTACGAGCAGTACTTC
TRBJ2-2 TRBV7-3 . . CASSYYGTSNTGELFF TGTGCCAGCAGCTATTACGGGACATCGAACACCGGGGAGCTGTTTTTT
TRBJ2-2 TRBV7-7 . TRBD1 CASSPDLGQGNGELFF TGTGCCAGCAGCCCTGATTTGGGACAGGGGAACGGGGAGCTGTTTTTT
TRBJ2-5 TRBV14 . . CASSQDGGAETQYF TGTGCCAGCAGCCAAGATGGGGGGGCAGAGACCCAGTACTTC
TRBJ1-2 TRBV18 once TRBD1 CASSPGTGASYGYTF TGTGCCAGCTCACCCGGGACAGGGGCGAGCTATGGCTACACCTTC
TRBJ1-5 TRBV7-6 . . CASSPRTERNQPQHF TGTGCCAGCAGCCCTCGGACAGAGAGAAATCAGCCCCAGCATTTT
TRBJ1-5 TRBV2 . . CASSATADSNQPQHF TGTGCCAGCAGTGCGACAGCCGATAGCAATCAGCCCCAGCATTTT
TRBJ2-1 TRBV6-5 . TRBD2 CASSPTSGALGEQFF TGTGCCAGCAGCCCGACTAGCGGGGCGCTCGGGGAGCAGTTCTTC
TRBJ2-5 TRBV15 . TRBD2 CATSFSGGQETQYF TGTGCCACCAGTTTTAGCGGGGGCCAAGAGACCCAGTACTTC
TRBJ1-2 TRBV5-4 . . CASSLAGRQGFGGYTF TGTGCCAGCAGCTTGGCAGGACGGCAGGGTTTCGGTGGCTACACCTTC
TRBJ2-2 TRBV24-1 . . CATSDPGLGRDSMGGELFF TGTGCCACCAGTGATCCGGGGCTGGGTAGGGACTCGATGGGCGGGGAGCTGTTTTTT